Listed below are T cell receptor beta chains from one sample, sequenced in a study of T cells in Graves' hyperthyroidism and ophthalmopathy. Via MiXCR, TCRdb re-called the multiplex PCR reads, giving one row per CDR3 protein. The profile shows approximately 610,000 distinct CDR3 sequences, approximately 15% of them singletons. Sample: blood. The receptor set was obtained from a woman aged 18-29 years with Graves' hyperthyroidism. The conserved cysteine and the conserved F or W are not part of the CDR3 here. Each record gives: V gene, D gene, CDR3 protein. A D gene is named only where the DNA matches it firmly.

TRBV28 | - | ASSLTRGGLSKRSEQF
TRBV20-1 | - | SAELANTDTQY
TRBV29-1 | TRBD2 | SAGTSHETQY
TRBV7-2 | - | ASSSYGSSYNEQF
TRBV5-1 | - | ASSFEDSYGYT
TRBV12-3/TRBV12-4 | - | ASSSDRKGLDTQY
TRBV4-2 | - | ASSQQADWGYNDYEQY
TRBV3-1 | - | ASSQRQINTEAF
TRBV7-9 | TRBD1 | ASSLGQGVVEQY
TRBV18 | - | ASSSSGRAEFTDTQY
TRBV6-1 | - | ASISGLGSYEQY
TRBV28 | - | ASSPSGVQETQY
TRBV12-3/TRBV12-4 | - | ASSLGGVAVEAF
TRBV19 | TRBD1 | ASSQLTTGRFYGYT
TRBV10-2 | TRBD1 | ASRGGQPSYGYT
TRBV2 | TRBD1 | ASSETRGTVVYSPLH
TRBV7-8 | TRBD2 | ASSLGGGGLYNEQF
TRBV19 | - | ASSNRGVYEQY
TRBV20-1 | - | SARGGREQY
TRBV11-2 | - | ASRKRQSSSTDTQY
TRBV3-1 | - | ASSGTLPRDYGYT
TRBV28 | - | ATTETNEKLF
TRBV2 | TRBD1 | ASSGGAGQAGTEAF
TRBV27 | TRBD2 | ASRLTTILAGGHTDTQY
TRBV6-4 | TRBD1 | ASSDGQGSTDTQY
TRBV20-1 | - | SAPSTPIDYEQY